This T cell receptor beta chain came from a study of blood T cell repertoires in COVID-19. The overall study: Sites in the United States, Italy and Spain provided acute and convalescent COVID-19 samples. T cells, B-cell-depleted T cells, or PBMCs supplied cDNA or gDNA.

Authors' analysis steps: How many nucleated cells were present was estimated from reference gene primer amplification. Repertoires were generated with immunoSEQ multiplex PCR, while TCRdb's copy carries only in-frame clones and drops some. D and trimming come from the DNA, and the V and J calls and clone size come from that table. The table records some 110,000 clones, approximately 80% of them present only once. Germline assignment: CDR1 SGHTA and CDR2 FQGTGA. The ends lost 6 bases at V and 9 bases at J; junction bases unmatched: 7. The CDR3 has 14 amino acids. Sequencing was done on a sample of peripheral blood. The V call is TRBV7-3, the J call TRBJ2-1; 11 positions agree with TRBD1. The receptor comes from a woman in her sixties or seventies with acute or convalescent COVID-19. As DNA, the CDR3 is TGTGCCAGCAGTCTCCGGGACAGGGGGAGTGAGCAGTTCTTC. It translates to CASSLRDRGSEQFF.